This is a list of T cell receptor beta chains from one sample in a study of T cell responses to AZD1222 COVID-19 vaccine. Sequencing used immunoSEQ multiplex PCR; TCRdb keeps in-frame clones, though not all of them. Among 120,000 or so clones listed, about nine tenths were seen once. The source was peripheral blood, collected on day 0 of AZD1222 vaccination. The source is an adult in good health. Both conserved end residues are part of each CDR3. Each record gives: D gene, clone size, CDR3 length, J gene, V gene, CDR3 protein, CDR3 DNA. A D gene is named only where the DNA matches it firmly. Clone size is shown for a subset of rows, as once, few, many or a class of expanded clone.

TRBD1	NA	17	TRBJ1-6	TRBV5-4	CASSFGQGQEFRSPLHF	TGTGCCAGCAGCTTCGGACAGGGTCAAGAGTTTCGATCACCCCTCCACTTT
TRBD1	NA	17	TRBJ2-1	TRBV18	CASSPPGRGATGNEQFF	TGTGCCAGCTCACCCCCCGGTAGAGGGGCGACAGGGAATGAGCAGTTCTTC
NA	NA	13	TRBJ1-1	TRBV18	CASGGTLGTEAFF	TGTGCCAGCGGCGGGACACTCGGCACTGAAGCTTTCTTT
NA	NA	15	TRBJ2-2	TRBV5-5	CASSFSASTAGELFF	TGTGCCAGCAGCTTCTCGGCCTCTACGGCCGGGGAGCTGTTTTTT
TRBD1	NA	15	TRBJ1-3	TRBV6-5	CASSSSGTAGNTIYF	TGTGCCAGCAGTTCATCCGGGACAGCTGGAAACACCATATATTTT
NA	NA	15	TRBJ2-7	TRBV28	CASSLGGAARYEQYF	TGTGCCAGCAGTTTAGGTGGGGCCGCCCGATACGAGCAGTACTTC
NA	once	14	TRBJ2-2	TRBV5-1	CASSLSGATGELFF	TGCGCCAGCAGCTTGTCGGGAGCGACCGGGGAGCTGTTTTTT
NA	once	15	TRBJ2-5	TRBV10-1	CASSESGHHQETQYF	TGCGCCAGCAGTGAGTCGGGACACCACCAAGAGACCCAGTACTTC
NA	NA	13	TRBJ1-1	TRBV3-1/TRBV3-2	CASSAGLLSGAFF	TGTGCCAGCAGCGCCGGACTGCTCAGTGGAGCTTTCTTT
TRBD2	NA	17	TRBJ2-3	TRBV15	CATSRATSGGARDTQYF	TGTGCCACCAGCAGGGCGACTAGCGGGGGGGCTCGAGATACGCAGTATTTT
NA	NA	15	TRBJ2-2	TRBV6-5	CASHPPGTHTGELFF	TGTGCCAGCCATCCCCCCGGGACACACACCGGGGAGCTGTTTTTT
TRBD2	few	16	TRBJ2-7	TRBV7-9	CASSNTRTSGTYEQYF	TGTGCCAGCAGCAATACACGGACTAGCGGGACATACGAGCAGTACTTC
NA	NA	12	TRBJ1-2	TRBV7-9	CASSLDFRGYTF	TGTGCCAGCAGCTTGGATTTTAGGGGCTACACCTTC
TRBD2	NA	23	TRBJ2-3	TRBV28	CASTSGRAGLAGRSDVTTDTQYF	TGTGCCAGCACCTCTGGGAGGGCTGGACTAGCGGGAAGATCGGACGTGACCACAGATACGCAGTATTTT
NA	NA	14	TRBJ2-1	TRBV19	CASRRRGSYNEQFF	TGTGCCAGCCGACGGAGGGGGTCCTACAATGAGCAGTTCTTC
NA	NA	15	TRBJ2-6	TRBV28	CASRGSGSGANVLTF	TGTGCCAGCAGGGGGTCGGGGTCTGGGGCCAACGTCCTGACTTTC
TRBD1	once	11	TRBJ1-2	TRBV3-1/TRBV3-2	CASRGQGGYTF	TGTGCCAGCCGAGGACAGGGTGGCTACACCTTC
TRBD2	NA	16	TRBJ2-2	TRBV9	CASSPPTSVNTGELFF	TGTGCCAGCAGCCCCCCGACTAGCGTGAACACCGGGGAGCTGTTTTTT
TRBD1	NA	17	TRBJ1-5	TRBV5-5	CASSPGTGGYSNQPQHF	TGTGCCAGCAGCCCCGGGACAGGGGGGTATAGCAATCAGCCCCAGCATTTT
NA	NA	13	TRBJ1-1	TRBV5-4	CASSLEGGREAFF	TGTGCCAGCAGCTTGGAGGGGGGCAGGGAAGCTTTCTTT
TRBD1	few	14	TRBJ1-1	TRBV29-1	CSVYHSGQGAGAFF	TGCAGCGTATACCACTCGGGACAGGGGGCAGGAGCTTTCTTT
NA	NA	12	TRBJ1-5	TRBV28	CASSLPPQPQHF	TGTGCCAGCAGTTTACCCCCCCAGCCCCAGCATTTT
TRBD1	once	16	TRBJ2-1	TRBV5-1	CASSPGQASSYNEQFF	TGCGCCAGCAGCCCAGGACAGGCCAGCTCCTACAATGAGCAGTTCTTC
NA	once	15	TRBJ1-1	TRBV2	CASSLTGYGGTEAFF	TGTGCCAGCAGTTTAACAGGCTACGGGGGCACTGAAGCTTTCTTT
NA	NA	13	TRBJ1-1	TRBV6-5	CATRSQMNTEAFF	TGTGCCACCAGGTCCCAAATGAACACTGAAGCTTTCTTT
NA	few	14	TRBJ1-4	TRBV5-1	CASSQGRTNEKLFF	TGCGCCAGCAGCCAAGGACGGACTAATGAAAAACTGTTTTTT
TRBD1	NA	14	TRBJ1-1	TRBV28	CASRQGGLGTEAFF	TGTGCCAGCAGGCAGGGGGGGTTAGGCACTGAAGCTTTCTTT
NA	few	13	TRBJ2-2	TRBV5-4	CASSLGNNGELFF	TGTGCCAGCAGCTTGGGGAATAACGGGGAGCTGTTTTTT
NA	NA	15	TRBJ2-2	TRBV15	CATSRDEGAIGELFF	TGTGCCACCAGCAGAGATGAAGGGGCAATCGGGGAGCTGTTTTTT
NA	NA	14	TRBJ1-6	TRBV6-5	CASRKQGNNSPLHF	TGTGCCAGCAGGAAGCAGGGAAATAATTCACCCCTCCACTTT
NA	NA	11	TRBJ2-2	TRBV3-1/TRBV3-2	CASRSTGELFF	TGTGCCAGCAGGTCGACCGGGGAGCTGTTTTTT
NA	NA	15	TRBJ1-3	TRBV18	CASSPQEDSGNTIYF	TGTGCCAGCTCACCCCAAGAGGACTCTGGAAACACCATATATTTT
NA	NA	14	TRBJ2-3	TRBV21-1	CAGHRGRSTDTQYF	TGTGCCGGACACAGGGGCCGGAGCACAGATACGCAGTATTTT
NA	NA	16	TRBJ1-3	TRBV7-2	CASSSPGLTPGNTIYF	TGTGCCAGCAGCTCCCCGGGACTCACTCCAGGAAACACCATATATTTT
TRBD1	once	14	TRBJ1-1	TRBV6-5	CASYGTVENTEAFF	TGTGCCAGCTACGGGACAGTCGAAAACACTGAAGCTTTCTTT
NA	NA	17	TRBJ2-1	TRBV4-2	CASSREGGFPSYNEQFF	TGTGCCAGCAGCCGGGAAGGGGGATTCCCCTCCTACAATGAGCAGTTCTTC
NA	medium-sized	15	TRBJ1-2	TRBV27	CASTMGGEANYGYTF	TGTGCCAGCACCATGGGTGGGGAAGCTAACTATGGCTACACCTTC
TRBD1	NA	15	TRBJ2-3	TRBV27	CASTGQGVSTDTQYF	TGTGCCAGCACGGGGCAGGGGGTCAGCACAGATACGCAGTATTTT
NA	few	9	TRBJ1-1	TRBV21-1	CASKVEAFF	TGTGCCAGCAAGGTTGAAGCTTTCTTT
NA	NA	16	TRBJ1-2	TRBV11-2	CASSRTPDSYNYGYTF	TGTGCCAGCAGCCGAACCCCGGACAGCTATAACTATGGCTACACCTTC
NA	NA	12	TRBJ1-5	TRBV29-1	CSVEVGNQPQHF	TGCAGCGTTGAGGTAGGCAATCAGCCCCAGCATTTT
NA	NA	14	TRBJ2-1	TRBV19	CASSITTRYNEQFF	TGTGCCAGTAGTATAACGACTAGATACAATGAGCAGTTCTTC
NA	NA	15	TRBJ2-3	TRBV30	CAWSVGGAGTDTQYF	TGTGCCTGGAGTGTCGGCGGGGCGGGCACAGATACGCAGTATTTT
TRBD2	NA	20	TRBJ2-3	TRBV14	CASSLAALAGEYYETDTQYF	TGTGCCAGCAGCCTCGCGGCTCTAGCGGGGGAGTACTACGAAACAGATACGCAGTATTTT
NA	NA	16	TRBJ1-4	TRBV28	CASSLPLQGRGEKLFF	TGTGCCAGCAGTTTGCCCCTTCAGGGACGGGGAGAAAAACTGTTTTTT
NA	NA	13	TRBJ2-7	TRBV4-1	CASSQELAYEQYF	TGCGCCAGCAGCCAAGAGCTGGCCTACGAGCAGTACTTC
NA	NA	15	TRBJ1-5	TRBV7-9	CASSSDRDGRKPQHF	TGTGCCAGCAGCTCGGACCGGGACGGGAGAAAGCCCCAGCATTTT
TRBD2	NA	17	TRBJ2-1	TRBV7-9	CASSLARGLAAWGEQFF	TGTGCCAGCAGCTTAGCCCGGGGACTAGCGGCCTGGGGTGAGCAGTTCTTC
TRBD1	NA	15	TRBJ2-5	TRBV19	CASSTMTGYQETQYF	TGTGCCAGTAGCACCATGACAGGGTACCAAGAGACCCAGTACTTC
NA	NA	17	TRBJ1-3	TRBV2	CASSLSPHLYSGNTIYF	TGTGCCAGCAGCTTGTCGCCCCACTTATACTCTGGAAACACCATATATTTT
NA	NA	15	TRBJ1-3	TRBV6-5	CASSQRTLSGNTIYF	TGTGCCAGCAGTCAGCGGACACTCTCTGGAAACACCATATATTTT
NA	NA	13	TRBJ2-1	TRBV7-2	CASSPLVLNEQFF	TGTGCCAGCAGCCCGTTAGTCCTCAATGAGCAGTTCTTC
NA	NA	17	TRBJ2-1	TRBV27	CASCATGGLRSYNEQFF	TGTGCCAGCTGCGCCACCGGGGGACTTCGCTCCTACAATGAGCAGTTCTTC
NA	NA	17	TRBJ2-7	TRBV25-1	CASSESLNRGRTYEQYF	TGTGCCAGCAGTGAATCCCTTAACAGAGGGAGAACCTACGAGCAGTACTTC
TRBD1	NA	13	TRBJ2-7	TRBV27	CATLPAGGGEQYF	TGTGCCACCTTGCCCGCAGGGGGCGGCGAGCAGTACTTC
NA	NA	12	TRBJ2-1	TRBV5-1	CASSLERGSLFF	TGCGCCAGCAGCTTGGAACGGGGGAGTCTGTTCTTC
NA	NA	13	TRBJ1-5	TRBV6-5	CASSWATGQPQHF	TGTGCCAGCAGTTGGGCTACCGGGCAGCCCCAGCATTTT
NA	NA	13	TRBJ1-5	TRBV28	CASSPTGNQPQHF	TGTGCCAGCAGTCCGACAGGCAATCAGCCCCAGCATTTT
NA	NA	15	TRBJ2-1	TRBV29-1	CSVEDLRQAYNEQFF	TGCAGCGTTGAAGATCTGAGACAGGCCTACAATGAGCAGTTCTTC